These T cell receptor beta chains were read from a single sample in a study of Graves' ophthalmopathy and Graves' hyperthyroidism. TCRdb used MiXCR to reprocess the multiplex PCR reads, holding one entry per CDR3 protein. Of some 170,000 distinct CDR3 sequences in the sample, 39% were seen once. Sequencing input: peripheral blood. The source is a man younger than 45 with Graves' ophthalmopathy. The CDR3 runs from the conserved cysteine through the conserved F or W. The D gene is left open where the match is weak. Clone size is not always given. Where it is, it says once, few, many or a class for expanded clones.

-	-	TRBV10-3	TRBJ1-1	CASSHRTENTEAFF	TGTGCCAGTAGTCATCGGACAGAGAACACTGAAGCTTTCTTT
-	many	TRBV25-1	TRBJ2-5	CASSEDGQETQYF	TGTGCCAGCAGTGAGGACGGACAAGAGACCCAGTACTTC
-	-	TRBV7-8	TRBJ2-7	CASSLPAAGDPYEQYF	TGTGCCAGCAGCTTACCGGCGGCAGGGGATCCCTACGAGCAGTACTTC
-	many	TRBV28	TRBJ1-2	CASSSFSDGYTF	TGTGCCAGCAGTTCCTTTTCGGATGGCTACACCTTC
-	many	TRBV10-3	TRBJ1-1	CATSGPENTEAFF	TGTGCCACCTCGGGGCCAGAGAACACTGAAGCTTTCTTT
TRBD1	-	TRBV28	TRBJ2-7	CASSYGTGQGSSEQYF	TGTGCCAGCAGTTACGGAACGGGACAGGGTTCGTCCGAGCAGTACTTC
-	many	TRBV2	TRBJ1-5	CASSERTGSRPQHF	TGTGCCAGCAGTGAGAGAACAGGGTCACGGCCCCAGCATTTT
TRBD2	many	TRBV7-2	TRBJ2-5	CASSLAPLLSGRVGETQYF	TGTGCCAGCAGCTTAGCACCCCTACTATCCGGGAGGGTTGGGGAGACCCAGTACTTC
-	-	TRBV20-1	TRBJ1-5	CSARGQGLSQPQHF	TGCAGTGCTAGAGGTCAGGGGCTGAGTCAGCCCCAGCATTTT
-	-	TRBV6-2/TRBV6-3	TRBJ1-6	CASSSHSRKTLTRENNSPLHF	TGTGCCAGCAGTTCCCACAGCCGGAAGACACTTACCAGGGAGAATAATTCACCCCTCCACTTT
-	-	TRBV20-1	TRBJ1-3	CSARYGYTIYF	TGCAGTGCTAGATATGGGTACACCATATATTTT
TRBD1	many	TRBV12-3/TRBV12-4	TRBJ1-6	CAQSRDRLSYNSPLHF	TGTGCCCAGTCCCGGGACAGGCTCTCCTATAATTCACCCCTCCACTTT
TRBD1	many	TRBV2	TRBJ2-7	CASSGQGAYEQYF	TGTGCCAGCAGTGGCCAGGGGGCCTACGAGCAGTACTTC
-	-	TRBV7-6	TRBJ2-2	CASSLIRGSGELFF	TGTGCCAGCAGCTTAATCCGGGGATCCGGGGAGCTGTTTTTT
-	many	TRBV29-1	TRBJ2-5	CSVEDNQTQETQYF	TGCAGCGTTGAAGATAACCAGACACAAGAGACCCAGTACTTC
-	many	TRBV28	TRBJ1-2	CASSLGRQRGGYTF	TGTGCCAGCAGTTTAGGTCGGCAGCGAGGGGGCTACACCTTC
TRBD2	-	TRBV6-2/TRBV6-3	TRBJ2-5	CASSPRRPAGGLTQYF	TGTGCCAGCAGCCCCCGCAGGCCAGCGGGGGGCCTGACCCAGTACTTC
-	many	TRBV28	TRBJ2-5	CASSPTTRKETQYF	TGTGCCAGCAGCCCAACCACGAGGAAGGAGACCCAGTACTTC
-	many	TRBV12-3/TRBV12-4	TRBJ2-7	CASRLTGSYEQYF	TGTGCCAGCAGGCTGACAGGCTCCTACGAGCAGTACTTC
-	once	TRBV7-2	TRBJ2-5	CASSFPGTAGETQYF	TGTGCCAGCAGCTTCCCCGGGACCGCCGGGGAGACCCAGTACTTC
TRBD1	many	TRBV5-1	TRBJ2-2	CASSLTTGDTGELFF	TGCGCCAGCAGCTTGACGACAGGGGACACCGGGGAGCTGTTTTTT
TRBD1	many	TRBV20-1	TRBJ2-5	CSAREGTGEETQYF	TGCAGTGCTAGAGAGGGGACAGGGGAAGAGACCCAGTACTTC
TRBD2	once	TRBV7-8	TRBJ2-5	CASSLVGTTLEWGETQYF	TGTGCCAGCAGCTTAGTAGGGACTACTTTAGAATGGGGGGAGACCCAGTACTTC
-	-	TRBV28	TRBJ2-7	CASKRGGKYEQYF	TGTGCCAGCAAAAGGGGCGGGAAATACGAGCAGTACTTC
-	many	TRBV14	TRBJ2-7	CASSQDLSPGYSYEQYF	TGTGCCAGCAGCCAAGACCTGTCCCCGGGGTACTCCTACGAGCAGTACTTC
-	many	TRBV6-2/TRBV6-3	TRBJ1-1	CASRTGEGLTDEAFF	TGTGCCAGCAGAACGGGGGAAGGGCTAACTGATGAAGCTTTCTTT
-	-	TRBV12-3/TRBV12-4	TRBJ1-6	CASSTPGRSPLHF	TGTGCCAGCAGTACGCCGGGACGATCACCCCTCCACTTT
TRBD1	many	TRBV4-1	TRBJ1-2	CASSLGQGGDYGYTF	TGCGCCAGCAGCCTCGGACAGGGAGGGGACTATGGCTACACCTTC
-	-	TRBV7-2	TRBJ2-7	CASSLSRSIHEQYF	TGTGCCAGCAGCTTATCCAGATCGATCCACGAGCAGTACTTC
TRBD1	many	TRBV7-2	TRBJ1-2	CASSLLTGGVDYGYTF	TGTGCCAGCAGCTTATTAACAGGGGGCGTTGACTATGGCTACACCTTC
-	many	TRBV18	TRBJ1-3	CASSPNGISGNTIYF	TGTGCCAGCTCACCAAACGGAATCTCTGGAAACACCATATATTTT
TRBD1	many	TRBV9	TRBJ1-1	CASSFRQGDTEAFF	TGTGCCAGCAGCTTTCGGCAGGGGGACACTGAAGCTTTCTTT
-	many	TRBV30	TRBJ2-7	CAWKRANRPAYEQYF	TGTGCCTGGAAGAGGGCGAACAGGCCAGCCTACGAGCAGTACTTC
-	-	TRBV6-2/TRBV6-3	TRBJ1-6	CASSFGSRSPLHF	TGTGCCAGCAGTTTCGGCAGTCGATCACCCCTCCACTTT
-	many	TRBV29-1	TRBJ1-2	CSEGRDGGYTF	TGCAGCGAGGGAAGGGACGGTGGCTACACCTTC
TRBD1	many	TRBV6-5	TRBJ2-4	CASSPLPGTGKNIQYF	TGTGCCAGCAGCCCCCTCCCCGGGACAGGAAAAAACATTCAGTACTTC
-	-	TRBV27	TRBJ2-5	CASSATGVGYQETQYF	TGTGCCAGCAGTGCGACAGGCGTCGGGTACCAAGAGACCCAGTACTTC
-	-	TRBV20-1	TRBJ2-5	CSARDGLLYQETQYF	TGCAGTGCTAGAGACGGACTACTCTACCAAGAGACCCAGTACTTC
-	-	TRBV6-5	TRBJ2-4	CASSSLPGAGKNIQYF	TGTGCCAGCAGTTCTCTCCCAGGAGCGGGTAAAAACATTCAGTACTTC
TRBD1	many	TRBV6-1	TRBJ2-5	CASSELLRDRAEETQYF	TGTGCCAGCAGTGAACTCCTCCGGGACAGGGCTGAAGAGACCCAGTACTTC
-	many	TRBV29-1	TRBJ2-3	CSAGVIASTDTQYF	TGCAGCGCAGGGGTGATCGCTAGCACAGATACGCAGTATTTT
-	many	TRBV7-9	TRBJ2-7	CASTASGYEQYF	TGTGCCAGCACCGCTAGTGGCTACGAGCAGTACTTC
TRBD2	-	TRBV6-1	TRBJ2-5	CASSLRGILTQYF	TGTGCCAGCAGTCTGCGGGGGATCTTGACCCAGTACTTC
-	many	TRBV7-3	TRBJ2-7	CASSHRVADLLEQYF	TGTGCCAGCAGCCACCGGGTAGCGGATCTTCTCGAGCAGTACTTC
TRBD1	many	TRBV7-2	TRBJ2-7	CASSLAGTGGYYEQYF	TGTGCCAGCAGCTTAGCGGGGACAGGGGGCTACTACGAGCAGTACTTC
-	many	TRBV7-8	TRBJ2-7	CASSPTGRVGEQYF	TGTGCCAGCAGCCCTACAGGGAGGGTGGGGGAGCAGTACTTC
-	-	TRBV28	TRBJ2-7	CASGPDGGRSYEQYF	TGTGCCAGCGGCCCCGATGGAGGTCGTAGCTACGAGCAGTACTTC
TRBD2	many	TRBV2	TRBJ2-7	CASSVGLGTSIYEQYF	TGTGCCAGCAGTGTGGGCTTGGGGACTAGCATTTACGAGCAGTACTTC
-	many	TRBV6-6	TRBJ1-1	CASSSVGTEAFF	TGTGCCAGCAGCTCAGTTGGCACTGAAGCTTTCTTT
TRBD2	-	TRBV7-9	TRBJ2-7	CASSGTGLGSREQYF	TGTGCCAGCAGCGGCACGGGACTAGGGTCTCGGGAGCAGTACTTC
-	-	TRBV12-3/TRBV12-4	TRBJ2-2	CASRPDSSNTGELFF	TGTGCCAGCAGGCCGGACAGCTCGAACACCGGGGAGCTGTTTTTT
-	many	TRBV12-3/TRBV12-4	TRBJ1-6	CASSSGKRRENSPLHF	TGTGCCAGCAGTTCTGGTAAACGGAGGGAAAATTCACCCCTCCACTTT
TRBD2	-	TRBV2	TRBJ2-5	CASSLQTSGLETQYF	TGTGCCAGCAGTTTGCAGACTAGCGGATTAGAGACCCAGTACTTC
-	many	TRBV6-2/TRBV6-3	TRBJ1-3	CASSFDSTSGNTIYF	TGTGCCAGCAGTTTCGACAGTACATCTGGAAACACCATATATTTT